This T cell receptor (beta chain) was sequenced for a study of cytomegalovirus exposure and HLA in healthy donors. Trimming pared 0 bases from V and 0 bases from J, leaving 10 bases between. There are 15 residues in the CDR3. Per the germline V gene, CDR1 is SGDLS and CDR2 is YYNGEE. The PCR ran on 60 Vbeta and 13 Jbeta primers. Some clones are missing from TCRdb's copy, which holds only in-frame ones; the method was immunoSEQ multiplex PCR. This table has 170,000 or so clones, around 80% appearing once. This sequence originates from a man between 18 and 29 years old in good health and CMV-seronegative. V is TRBV9 and J is TRBJ2-7, with D unclear. The sample taken for sequencing was PBMCs. The CDR3 sequence is CASSVGQALSYEQYF. DNA for the CDR3: TGTGCCAGCAGCGTAGGTCAGGCACTCTCCTACGAGCAGTACTTC.